This TCR beta chain was captured by sequencing in a study of T cells after yellow fever vaccination. TCRdb redid the calling of the 5' RACE reads with MiXCR, one entry per CDR3 protein. The sample has over 100,000 distinct CDR3 sequences, 8% to 9.5% seen once. CDR3 size: 17 residues. Germline V gene sequence: CDR1 DFQATT, CDR2 SNEGSKA (reference sequence). Trimming removed 6 bases from V and 3 bases from J; junction bases left unmatched: 18. General observations from the study: The study noted that FACS-sorted repertoires could contain abundant clonotypes contaminating from the bulk population. Faster peaking, at day 5 versus 15, marked a secondary response that was weaker.

A note on this clonotype: Its antigen is not identified.

This chain connects TRBV20-1 to TRBJ2-5; 8 bases map to TRBD2. The sample here was CD8+ T cells sorted from PBMCs, taken 45 days after the yellow fever booster vaccination. This sequence was found in a man aged 30 to 39 who received the YFV17D yellow fever vaccine. CDR3 protein: CSAIILPAGEEKETQYF. CDR3 sequence (DNA): TGCAGTGCCATAATCCTCCCAGCGGGAGAGGAGAAAGAGACCCAGTACTTC.